This T cell receptor beta chain originates from a study of identical twins. Study-wide results and caveats: Some out-of-frame alpha sequences were shared by twins, and these showed excess low generation probability.

cDNA carried unique molecular identifiers, and a universal primer site was added by template switching. TCRdb recomputed calls from the 5' RACE reads with MiXCR, one row per CDR3 protein. The top ten clones hold 0.75% to 1% of a sample with 650,000 to 800,000 distinct CDR3 sequences, 8.5% to 9.5% of them seen once. Germline V gene sequence: CDR1 SGHDN, CDR2 FVKESK. This CDR3 has 13 amino acids. V lost 4 bases and J 3 bases, leaving 10 bases between the germline ends. With respect to this clonotype: Its antigen remains unidentified.

This sample was also put to use in a study of yellow fever vaccine responses in identical twins.

J is TRBJ2-7 and V is TRBV14; D ambiguous. The clonotype comes from a woman between 18 and 29 years old in good health. The source material was PBMCs. The CDR3 sequence is CASSRGKDYEQYF. The CDR3 nucleotides are TGTGCCAGCAGCCGAGGCAAGGACTACGAGCAGTACTTC.